The rows below give T cell receptor beta chains drawn from one sample of a study of CD8+ T cells in alopecia areata. Libraries were prepared by immunoSEQ multiplex PCR; TCRdb keeps only in-frame clonotypes and omits some of them. Of 170,000 or so clones in the sample, 53% were seen once. Sequences were derived from CD8+ T cells sorted from blood, sampled at week 24, from a patient treated with tofacitinib. These receptors all come from a human donor with alopecia areata. Each CDR3 is given without its conserved first and last residue. Some rows mark clone size as missing; the rest say once, few, many or name a class of expanded clone.

v_call: TRBV12-5; j_call: TRBJ2-1; clone_size: .; cdr3_aa: ASGYGGSGEQF
v_call: TRBV5-4; j_call: TRBJ1-2; clone_size: few; cdr3_aa: ASSEGQVYGYT
v_call: TRBV4-3; j_call: TRBJ2-3; clone_size: .; cdr3_aa: ASSQDPGTDTQY
v_call: TRBV30; j_call: TRBJ1-2; clone_size: .; cdr3_aa: AWSLDGNGYT
v_call: TRBV19; j_call: TRBJ1-1; clone_size: few; cdr3_aa: ASIDRGQGGTEAF
v_call: TRBV25-1; j_call: TRBJ1-4; clone_size: .; cdr3_aa: ASSESGEGPNEKLF
v_call: TRBV2; j_call: TRBJ2-4; clone_size: .; cdr3_aa: ASSSPETPDKNIQY
v_call: TRBV5-1; j_call: TRBJ2-1; clone_size: .; cdr3_aa: ASSQPGQQPSLNEQF
v_call: TRBV7-9; j_call: TRBJ1-5; clone_size: few; cdr3_aa: ASSLGAGNQPQH
v_call: TRBV21-1; j_call: TRBJ2-2; clone_size: .; cdr3_aa: ASSKMGVPGDTGELF
v_call: TRBV5-4; j_call: TRBJ1-2; clone_size: few; cdr3_aa: ASSQSNSYGYT
v_call: TRBV7-8; j_call: TRBJ2-3; clone_size: few; cdr3_aa: ASSPVRGTSTDTQY
v_call: TRBV6-5; j_call: TRBJ2-3; clone_size: .; cdr3_aa: ASSPGVADTQY
v_call: TRBV29-1; j_call: TRBJ1-2; clone_size: .; cdr3_aa: SASDRGDGYT
v_call: TRBV4-1; j_call: TRBJ2-1; clone_size: .; cdr3_aa: ASSQDPPGGTYNEQF
v_call: TRBV7-9; j_call: TRBJ2-7; clone_size: .; cdr3_aa: ASSSPTEFYEQY
v_call: TRBV7-2; j_call: TRBJ2-7; clone_size: few; cdr3_aa: ASSREGEYEQY
v_call: TRBV7-9; j_call: TRBJ2-1; clone_size: .; cdr3_aa: ASSLGGQEITSYNEQF
v_call: TRBV11-2; j_call: TRBJ2-2; clone_size: .; cdr3_aa: ASSRTGEMAGELF
v_call: TRBV27; j_call: TRBJ1-2; clone_size: .; cdr3_aa: ASRGFPGTGGLDGYT
v_call: TRBV5-1; j_call: TRBJ2-7; clone_size: .; cdr3_aa: ASSSGQISEQY
v_call: TRBV10-2; j_call: TRBJ2-7; clone_size: .; cdr3_aa: ASMGGQTYEQY
v_call: TRBV5-1; j_call: TRBJ2-3; clone_size: .; cdr3_aa: ASSQRGAGTGLDTQY
v_call: TRBV4-3; j_call: TRBJ2-3; clone_size: .; cdr3_aa: ASSLEVGGLRDTQY
v_call: TRBV27; j_call: TRBJ2-7; clone_size: .; cdr3_aa: ASSPYSDRDMFYEQY
v_call: TRBV27; j_call: TRBJ1-1; clone_size: .; cdr3_aa: ASRDSGPRAF
v_call: TRBV5-6; j_call: TRBJ1-4; clone_size: few; cdr3_aa: ASSLEGTATNEKLF
v_call: TRBV12-5; j_call: TRBJ2-1; clone_size: .; cdr3_aa: ASGFGSEQF
v_call: TRBV30; j_call: TRBJ2-5; clone_size: .; cdr3_aa: AWSVLSGEGQY
v_call: TRBV4-3; j_call: TRBJ1-1; clone_size: .; cdr3_aa: ASSHNSEGVNTEAF
v_call: TRBV29-1; j_call: TRBJ1-1; clone_size: .; cdr3_aa: SVVGGGTEAF
v_call: TRBV29-1; j_call: TRBJ1-1; clone_size: once; cdr3_aa: SVELQNTEAF
v_call: TRBV6-5; j_call: TRBJ1-1; clone_size: .; cdr3_aa: ASSYGAGVSTEAF
v_call: TRBV11-2; j_call: TRBJ1-6; clone_size: .; cdr3_aa: ASSLEADGLSPLH
v_call: TRBV4-3; j_call: TRBJ2-5; clone_size: .; cdr3_aa: ASSQVRASGETQY
v_call: TRBV18; j_call: TRBJ2-2; clone_size: .; cdr3_aa: ASSPRARTGELF
v_call: TRBV11-2; j_call: TRBJ2-2; clone_size: few; cdr3_aa: ASSWGQGPGELF
v_call: TRBV4-3; j_call: TRBJ1-2; clone_size: .; cdr3_aa: ASSQDRGYGYT
v_call: TRBV7-8; j_call: TRBJ1-5; clone_size: once; cdr3_aa: ASSPETVNQPQH
v_call: TRBV4-3; j_call: TRBJ2-1; clone_size: .; cdr3_aa: ASSQDPGDNLEQF